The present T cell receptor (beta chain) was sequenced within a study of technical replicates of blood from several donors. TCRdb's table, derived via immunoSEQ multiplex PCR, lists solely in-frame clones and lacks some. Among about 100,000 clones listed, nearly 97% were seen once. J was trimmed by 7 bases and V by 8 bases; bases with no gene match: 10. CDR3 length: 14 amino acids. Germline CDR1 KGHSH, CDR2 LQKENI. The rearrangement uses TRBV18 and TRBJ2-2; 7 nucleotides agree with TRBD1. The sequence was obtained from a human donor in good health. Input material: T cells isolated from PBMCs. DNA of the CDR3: TGTGCCAGCACAAACAGGGGTCTGAGCGGGGAGCTGTTTTTT. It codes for CASTNRGLSGELFF.